The following is a T cell receptor beta chain sequence with its context. This receptor's antigen is unknown. No per-base quality is available; no much larger clone lies one base away. This record belongs to a study of T cell clonotyping in hematopoietic cell transplantation (dated by TCRdb to the early 2020s). A note on the overall study: Pretransplant samples from recipients were collected after cytoreduction. The study collected around 150 blood samples from 35 consecutive transplant recipients and their related donors. Patient recruitment ran from 2015 to January 2017, and follow-up continued until September 2020 or death. The paper's findings and limits, for the study overall: Broader posttransplant TCR repertoire diversity was predicted by donor and pretransplant recipient Inverse Simpson Index values. Just a small fraction of recipient repertoires overlapped with donor repertoires, and more than 95% appeared de novo at the given depth. The sample size was limited and the cells went unsorted, which meant the CD4 and CD8 repertoire contributions could not be told apart. A decrease in recipient TCR diversity was observed after transplant, and a progressive increase in pathologically expanded clonotypes was seen from day 30 to day 180.

Explained via the paper, the time point label denotes: recipient sample about 28 days before transplant, after cytoreduction. Blood from recipients was drawn roughly 28 days before transplant, then again at days 30, 100 and 180 after transplant. Nuclei Lysis Solution was used to extract genomic DNA from fresh or cryopreserved unfractionated peripheral blood mononuclear cells. Germline trimming amounts to 4 bases on V and 6 bases on J, with 10 as the count of junction bases outside the gene matches. The germline V gene yields MNHNS for CDR1 and SASEGT for CDR2. From the cysteine through the phenylalanine, the CDR3 covers 16 amino acids. Only the CDR3 portion is preserved as DNA: 48 bases, with reading frame beginning at the first base. The immunoSEQ assay, a bias-controlled multiplex PCR using V- and J-specific primers, was used to amplify TCR beta CDR3 regions from genomic DNA. A proprietary barcode and Illumina adapter sequences were added to the CDR3 amplicons in a second PCR step. An Illumina MiSeq instrument was used for sequencing of the CDR3 libraries. The authors' pipeline ran thus. Export and quality control were done with immunoSEQ Analyzer 3.0, while downstream analyses used R Bioconductor and Immunarch. Only productive rearrangements in the normalized downsampled data set went into calculating the repertoire metrics. In the normalized cohort, a clonotype counted as pathologically expanded if the clonotype was larger than 5 templates. Repertoire diversity was measured with the Inverse Simpson Index. To capture all clonotypes, CMV-specificity analyses were performed on the non-normalized data set. The table was pulled from immuneACCESS by TCRdb, which kept in-frame rearrangements only. Such tables lose some clones; where checked, under half of the loss comes from unresolved V genes, and the rest has no known cause. V and J calls plus clone size are reproduced from that table; the DNA served to infer D and trimming. In all, the sample holds fewer than 50,000 clones, and under 90% of those were seen once. The top ten constitute about 5.6% of the sample.

Sequencing was performed on peripheral blood mononuclear cells, taken before stem cell transplant. The TCR originated in a man in his sixties with biphenotypic leukemia. Some clones in this sample may be carry-over from other donors' samples. The sequence is built from TRBV6-1 and TRBJ2-2, with TRBD1 identical over 8 junction bases. The DNA reads as follows: TGTGCCAGCAGTGGGAGACAGGGGAGGAGGGCCGGGGAGCTGTTTTTT. It is translated as CASSGRQGRRAGELFF.